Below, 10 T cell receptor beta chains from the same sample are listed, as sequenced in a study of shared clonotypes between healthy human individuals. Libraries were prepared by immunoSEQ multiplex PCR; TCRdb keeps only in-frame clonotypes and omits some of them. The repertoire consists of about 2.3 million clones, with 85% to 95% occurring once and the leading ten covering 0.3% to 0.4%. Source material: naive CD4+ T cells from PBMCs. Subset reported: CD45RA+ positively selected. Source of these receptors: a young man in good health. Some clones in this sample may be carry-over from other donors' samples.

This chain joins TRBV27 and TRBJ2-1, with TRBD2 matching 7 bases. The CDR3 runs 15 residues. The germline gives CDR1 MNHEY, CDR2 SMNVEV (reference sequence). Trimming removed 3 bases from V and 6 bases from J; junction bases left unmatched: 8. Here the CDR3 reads CASSFSGTHVNEQFF. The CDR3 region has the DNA TGTGCCAGCAGTTTCAGCGGGACCCACGTCAATGAGCAGTTCTTC.

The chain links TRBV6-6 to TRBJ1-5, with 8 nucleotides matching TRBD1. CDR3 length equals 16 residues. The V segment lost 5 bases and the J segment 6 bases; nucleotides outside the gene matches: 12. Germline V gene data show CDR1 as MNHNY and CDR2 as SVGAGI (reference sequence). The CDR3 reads CASSTRQGSMAQPQHF. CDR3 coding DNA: TGTGCCAGCAGTACCCGACAGGGGTCGATGGCTCAGCCCCAGCATTTT.

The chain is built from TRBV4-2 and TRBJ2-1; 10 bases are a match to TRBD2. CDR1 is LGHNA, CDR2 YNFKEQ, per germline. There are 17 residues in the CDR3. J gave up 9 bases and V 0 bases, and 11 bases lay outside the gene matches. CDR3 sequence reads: CASSQEAGGLRGGEQFF. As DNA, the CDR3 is TGTGCCAGCAGCCAAGAAGCGGGAGGGCTGAGGGGGGGTGAGCAGTTCTTC.

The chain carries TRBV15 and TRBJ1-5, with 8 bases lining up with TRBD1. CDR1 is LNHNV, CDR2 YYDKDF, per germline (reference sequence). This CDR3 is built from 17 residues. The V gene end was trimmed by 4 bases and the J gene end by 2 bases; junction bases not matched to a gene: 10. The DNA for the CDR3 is TGTGCCACCAGCACTAAGTACGACAGGGGCCGCAATCAGCCCCAGCATTTT. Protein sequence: CATSTKYDRGRNQPQHF.

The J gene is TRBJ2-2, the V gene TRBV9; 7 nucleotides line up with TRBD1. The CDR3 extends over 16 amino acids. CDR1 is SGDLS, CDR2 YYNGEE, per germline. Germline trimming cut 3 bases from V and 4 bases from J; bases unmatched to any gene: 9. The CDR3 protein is CASSARTGIGTGELFF. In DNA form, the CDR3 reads TGTGCCAGCAGCGCCAGGACAGGCATCGGCACCGGGGAGCTGTTTTTT.

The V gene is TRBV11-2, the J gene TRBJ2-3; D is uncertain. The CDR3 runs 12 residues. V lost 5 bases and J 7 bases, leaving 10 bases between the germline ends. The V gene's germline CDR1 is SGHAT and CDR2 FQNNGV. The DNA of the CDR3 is TGTGCCAGCAGCCGTCAGCGTAATACGCAGTATTTT. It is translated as CASSRQRNTQYF.

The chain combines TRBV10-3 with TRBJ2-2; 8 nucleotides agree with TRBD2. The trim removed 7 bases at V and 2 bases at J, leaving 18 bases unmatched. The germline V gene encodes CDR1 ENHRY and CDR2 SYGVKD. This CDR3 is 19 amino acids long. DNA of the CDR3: TGTGCCATCACAAAATCCCCCAGCGGGAGACCTATTAACACCGGGGAGCTGTTTTTT. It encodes CAITKSPSGRPINTGELFF.

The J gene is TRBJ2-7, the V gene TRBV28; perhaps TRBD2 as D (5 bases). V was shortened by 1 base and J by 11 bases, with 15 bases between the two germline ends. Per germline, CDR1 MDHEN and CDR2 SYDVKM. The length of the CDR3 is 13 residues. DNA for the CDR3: TGTGCCAGCAGTTTATCCGGTTTCCCCGGGGAGTACTTC. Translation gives CASSLSGFPGEYF.

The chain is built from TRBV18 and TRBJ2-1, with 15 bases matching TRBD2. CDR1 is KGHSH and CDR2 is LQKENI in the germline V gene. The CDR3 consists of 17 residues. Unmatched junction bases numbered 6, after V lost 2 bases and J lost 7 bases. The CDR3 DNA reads TGTGCCAGCTCACCAGGACTAGCGGGAGGGCCGTGGAATGAGCAGTTCTTC. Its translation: CASSPGLAGGPWNEQFF.

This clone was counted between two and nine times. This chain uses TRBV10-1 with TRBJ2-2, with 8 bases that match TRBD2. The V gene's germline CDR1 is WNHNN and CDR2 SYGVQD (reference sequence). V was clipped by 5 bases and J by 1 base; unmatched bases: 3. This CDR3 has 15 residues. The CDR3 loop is CASSLLAVNTGELFF. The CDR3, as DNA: TGCGCCAGCAGTCTACTAGCGGTGAACACCGGGGAGCTGTTTTTT.